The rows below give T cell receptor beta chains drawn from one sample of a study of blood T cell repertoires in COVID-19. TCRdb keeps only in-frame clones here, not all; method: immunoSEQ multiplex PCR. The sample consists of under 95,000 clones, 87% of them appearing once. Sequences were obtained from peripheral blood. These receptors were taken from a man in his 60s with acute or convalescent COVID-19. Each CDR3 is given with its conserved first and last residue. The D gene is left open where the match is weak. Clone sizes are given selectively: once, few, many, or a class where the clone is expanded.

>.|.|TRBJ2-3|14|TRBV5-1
CASSLEGGTDTQYF
TGCGCCAGCAGCTTGGAGGGGGGCACAGATACGCAGTATTTT
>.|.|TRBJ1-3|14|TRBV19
CASTGTNSGNTIYF
TGTGCCAGTACCGGGACAAACTCTGGAAACACCATATATTTT
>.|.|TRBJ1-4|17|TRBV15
CATSRGPRQQHNEKLFF
TGTGCCACCAGCAGAGGTCCTCGACAGCAACATAATGAAAAACTGTTTTTT
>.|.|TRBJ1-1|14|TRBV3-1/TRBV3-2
CASSQGTGPTEAFF
TGTGCCAGCAGCCAAGGTACAGGGCCAACTGAAGCTTTCTTT
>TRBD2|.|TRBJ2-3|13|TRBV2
CASKLAATDTQYF
TGTGCCAGCAAACTAGCGGCGACAGATACGCAGTATTTT
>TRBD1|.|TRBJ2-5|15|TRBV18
CASSPSTGGRETQYF
TGTGCCAGCTCACCCTCGACAGGGGGCCGCGAGACCCAGTACTTC
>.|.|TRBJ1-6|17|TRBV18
CASSPYRASSYNSPLHF
TGTGCCAGCTCACCATACAGGGCCAGCTCCTATAATTCACCCCTCCACTTT
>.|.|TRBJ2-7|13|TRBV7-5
CARSLGSTGEQYF
TGTGCCAGAAGCTTAGGTTCGACGGGTGAGCAGTACTTC
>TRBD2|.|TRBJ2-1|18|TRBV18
CASSPRSSGDSSYNEQFF
TGTGCCAGCTCACCACGATCAAGCGGGGATAGCTCCTACAATGAGCAGTTCTTC
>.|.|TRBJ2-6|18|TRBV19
CASSIRQTGISGANVLTF
TGTGCCAGTAGTATTCGACAGACGGGCATCTCTGGGGCCAACGTCCTGACTTTC
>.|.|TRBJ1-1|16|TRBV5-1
CASSFKRDIRNTEAFF
TGCGCCAGCAGCTTTAAACGGGACATTAGAAACACTGAAGCTTTCTTT
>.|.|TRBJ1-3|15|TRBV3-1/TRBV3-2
CASSQVEGAGNTIYF
TGTGCCAGCAGCCAAGTCGAGGGAGCTGGAAACACCATATATTTT
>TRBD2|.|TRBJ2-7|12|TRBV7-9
CAWTGTRGEQYF
TGTGCCTGGACCGGGACTAGGGGCGAGCAGTACTTC
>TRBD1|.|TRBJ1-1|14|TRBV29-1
CSVTGQLEGTEAFF
TGCAGCGTCACGGGACAGCTTGAGGGCACTGAAGCTTTCTTT
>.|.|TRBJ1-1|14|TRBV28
CASSLSVHAAEAFF
TGTGCCAGCAGTTTATCAGTCCACGCGGCTGAAGCTTTCTTT
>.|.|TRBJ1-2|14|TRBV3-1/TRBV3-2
CASSQDERSYGYTF
TGTGCCAGCAGCCAAGATGAGCGCAGCTATGGCTACACCTTC
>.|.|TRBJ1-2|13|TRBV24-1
CATSDGQNYGYTF
TGTGCCACCAGTGATGGACAGAACTATGGCTACACCTTC
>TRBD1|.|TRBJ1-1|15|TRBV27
CASSLSGTGVTAAFF
TGTGCCAGCAGTTTATCAGGGACAGGGGTCACTGCAGCTTTCTTT
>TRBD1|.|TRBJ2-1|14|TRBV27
CASSSDRVLNEQFF
TGTGCCAGCAGTTCGGACAGGGTTTTAAATGAGCAGTTCTTC
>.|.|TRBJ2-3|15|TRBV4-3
CASSQDGGSTDTQYF
TGCGCCAGCAGCCAAGATGGGGGGAGCACAGATACGCAGTATTTT
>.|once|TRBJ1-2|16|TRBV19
CASSPSTQGVGYGYTF
TGTGCCAGTAGCCCCTCAACACAGGGCGTTGGCTATGGCTACACCTTC
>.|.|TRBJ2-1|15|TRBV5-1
CASALRVSGHNEQFF
TGCGCCAGCGCCCTACGTGTTAGCGGACACAATGAGCAGTTCTTC
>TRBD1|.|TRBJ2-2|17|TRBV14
CASSQDRGQGSTGELFF
TGTGCCAGCAGCCAAGATCGAGGACAGGGCAGCACCGGGGAGCTGTTTTTT
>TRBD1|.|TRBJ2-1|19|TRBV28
CASSLSGQGLFYSYNEQFF
TGTGCCAGCAGTTTATCGGGACAGGGCTTGTTCTACTCCTACAATGAGCAGTTCTTC
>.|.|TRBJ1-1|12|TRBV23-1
CASMGGNTEAFF
TGCGCCAGCATGGGGGGGAACACTGAAGCTTTCTTT
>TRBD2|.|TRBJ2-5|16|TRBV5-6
CASSILGLAGEETQYF
TGTGCCAGCAGCATCCTCGGACTAGCGGGGGAGGAGACCCAGTACTTC
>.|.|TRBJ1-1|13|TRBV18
CASSPGGGAAAFF
TGTGCCAGCTCACCAGGTGGAGGGGCGGCAGCTTTCTTT
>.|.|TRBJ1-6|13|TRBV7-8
CASSSDKGSPLHF
TGTGCCAGCAGCTCGGACAAGGGTTCACCCCTCCACTTT
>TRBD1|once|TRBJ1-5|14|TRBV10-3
CAISEGQGDQPQHF
TGTGCCATCAGTGAGGGACAGGGCGATCAGCCCCAGCATTTT
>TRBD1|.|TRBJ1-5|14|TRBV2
CASKQGISNQPQHF
TGTGCCAGCAAACAGGGGATAAGCAATCAGCCCCAGCATTTT
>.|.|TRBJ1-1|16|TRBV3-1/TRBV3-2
CASSQASYRINTEAFF
TGTGCCAGCAGCCAAGCCAGCTACAGGATCAACACTGAAGCTTTCTTT
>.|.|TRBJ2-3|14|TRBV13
CASSLTGTTDTQYF
TGTGCCAGCAGCTTAACCGGGACTACAGATACGCAGTATTTT
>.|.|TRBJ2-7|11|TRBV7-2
CACSQANEQYF
TGTGCCTGCAGCCAAGCTAACGAGCAGTACTTC
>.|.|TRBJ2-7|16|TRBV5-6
CASSSGSGQLVYEQYF
TGTGCCAGCAGCTCGGGAAGTGGTCAGTTGGTCTACGAGCAGTACTTC
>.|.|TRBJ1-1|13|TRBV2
CASSESGGTEAFF
TGTGCCAGCAGTGAATCGGGGGGCACTGAAGCTTTCTTT
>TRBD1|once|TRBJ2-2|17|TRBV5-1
CASSLAGGTGSPGELFF
TGCGCCAGCAGCTTGGCCGGGGGGACAGGGAGCCCCGGGGAGCTGTTTTTT
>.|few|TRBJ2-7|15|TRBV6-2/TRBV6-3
CASSPLVAGSYEQYF
TGTGCCAGCAGCCCCCTAGTGGCCGGCTCCTACGAGCAGTACTTC
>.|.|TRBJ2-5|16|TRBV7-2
CASSLGWGSVDETQYF
TGTGCCAGCAGCTTAGGCTGGGGCTCCGTGGATGAGACCCAGTACTTC
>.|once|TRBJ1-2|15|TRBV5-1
CASSLTGNNHYGYTF
TGCGCCAGCAGCTTGACAGGAAACAACCACTATGGCTACACCTTC
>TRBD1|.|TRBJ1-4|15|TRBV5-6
CASSLSGTANEKLFF
TGTGCCAGCAGCTTGTCCGGGACAGCTAATGAAAAACTGTTTTTT
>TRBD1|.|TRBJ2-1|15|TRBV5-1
CASSLGGQGDDEQFF
TGCGCCAGCAGCTTGGGGGGACAGGGAGATGATGAGCAGTTCTTC
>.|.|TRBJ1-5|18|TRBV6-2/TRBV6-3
CASSASGQPRSSNQPQHF
TGTGCCAGCAGTGCTTCGGGACAACCAAGAAGTAGCAATCAGCCCCAGCATTTT
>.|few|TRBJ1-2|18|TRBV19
CASSPHGVGGQVNYGYTF
TGTGCCAGTAGTCCCCACGGCGTGGGGGGGCAGGTTAACTATGGCTACACCTTC
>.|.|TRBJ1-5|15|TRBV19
CASSISRGSWEPQHF
TGTGCCAGTAGTATATCTAGGGGCTCCTGGGAGCCCCAGCATTTT
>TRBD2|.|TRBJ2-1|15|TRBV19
CASRPGTSGVSEQFF
TGTGCCAGTAGGCCCGGGACTAGCGGGGTCAGTGAGCAGTTCTTC
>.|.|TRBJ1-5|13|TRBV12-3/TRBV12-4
CASSPTEFQPQHF
TGTGCCAGCAGTCCGACAGAGTTTCAGCCCCAGCATTTT
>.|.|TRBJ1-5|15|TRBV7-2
CASSTQVLGNQPQHF
TGTGCCAGCAGCACGCAGGTATTAGGTAATCAGCCCCAGCATTTT
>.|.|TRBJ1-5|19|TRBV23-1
CASSQLGADGYYSNQPQHF
TGCGCCAGCAGTCAATTAGGGGCTGATGGGTACTATAGCAATCAGCCCCAGCATTTT
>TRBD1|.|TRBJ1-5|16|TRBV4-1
CASSQDGQGGHQPQHF
TGCGCCAGCAGCCAGGATGGACAGGGTGGGCATCAGCCCCAGCATTTT
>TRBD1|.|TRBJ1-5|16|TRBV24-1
CATSDHDRGLSQPQHF
TGTGCCACCAGTGATCATGACAGGGGGCTTAGCCAGCCCCAGCATTTT
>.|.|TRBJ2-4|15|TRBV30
CAWRSVEPAKNIQYF
TGTGCCTGGAGGTCGGTAGAACCAGCCAAAAACATTCAGTACTTC
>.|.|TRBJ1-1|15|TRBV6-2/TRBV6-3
CASSRAGVQGTEAFF
TGTGCCAGCAGTCGGGCGGGGGTCCAAGGGACTGAAGCTTTCTTT
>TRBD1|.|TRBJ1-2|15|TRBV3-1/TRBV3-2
CASSQGPGQGYGYTF
TGTGCCAGCAGCCAAGGTCCGGGACAGGGCTATGGCTACACCTTC
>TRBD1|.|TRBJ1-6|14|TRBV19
CASRPQGYNSPLHF
TGTGCCAGTCGTCCACAGGGGTATAATTCACCCCTCCACTTT
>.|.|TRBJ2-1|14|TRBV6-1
CASNTGTSYNEQFF
TGTGCCAGCAATACGGGAACCTCCTACAATGAGCAGTTCTTC
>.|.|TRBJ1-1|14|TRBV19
CASKGEQGLTEAFF
TGTGCCAGTAAGGGGGAACAGGGTCTGACTGAAGCTTTCTTT
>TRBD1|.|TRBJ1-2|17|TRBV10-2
CASSEALGTGVGYGYTF
TGCGCCAGCAGTGAGGCCCTCGGGACAGGGGTGGGCTATGGCTACACCTTC